This T cell receptor (beta chain) is from a study of regulatory T cells in long-lasting Graves disease. General observations from the study: Persistent patients had more shared public clonotypes (fewer than 3,000) than new patients (around 1,000).

In building TCR beta libraries, iRepertoire HTBI primers were used together with Arm-PCR of CDR3 regions. Each CDR3 protein is one row after TCRdb ran MiXCR on the multiplex PCR reads. The sample has fewer than 650,000 distinct CDR3 sequences; roughly 15% are singletons. Germline V lookup: CDR1 DFQATT, CDR2 SNEGSKA (reference sequence). CDR3 size: 12 residues. Trimming took 4 bases from V and 19 from J, leaving 20 bases between them. This clonotype was found a few times. Its antigen is undetermined. Documented time point: newly diagnosed GD, antithyroid drugs for less than 3 months. Researchers made the TCR library from RNA that was extracted from PBMCs. These data were likewise used in another study, on T cells in Graves' hyperthyroidism and ophthalmopathy. That report notes: First-round RT-PCR with HTBI primers amplified the TCR CDR3 region. Clonotypes that were expanded in thyroid above 0.001 mostly appeared in blood too.

The material sequenced was peripheral blood mononuclear cells (PBMCs), taken at new diagnosis, from a patient treated with antithyroid drugs. This clonotype originated in a young man with Graves disease. The chain uses TRBV20-1 and TRBJ1-6, with D unresolved. The CDR3 bases are TGCAGTGCTATCCCTCCCGTCCCACCAGTGCACTTT. Its translation: CSAIPPVPPVHF.